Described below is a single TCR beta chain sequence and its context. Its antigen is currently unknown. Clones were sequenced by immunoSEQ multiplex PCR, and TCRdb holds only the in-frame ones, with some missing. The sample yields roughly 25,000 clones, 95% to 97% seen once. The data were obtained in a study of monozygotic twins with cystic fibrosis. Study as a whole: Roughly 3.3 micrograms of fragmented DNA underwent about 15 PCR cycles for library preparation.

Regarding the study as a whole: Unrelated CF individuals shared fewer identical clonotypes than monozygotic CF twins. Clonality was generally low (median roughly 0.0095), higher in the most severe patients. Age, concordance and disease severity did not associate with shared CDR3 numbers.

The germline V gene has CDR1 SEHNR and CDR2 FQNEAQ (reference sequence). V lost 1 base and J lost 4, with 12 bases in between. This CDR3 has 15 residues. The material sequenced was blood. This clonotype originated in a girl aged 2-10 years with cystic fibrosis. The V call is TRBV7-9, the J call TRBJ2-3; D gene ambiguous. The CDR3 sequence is CASSLEGVVPDTQYF. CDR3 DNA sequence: TGTGCCAGCAGCTTAGAAGGAGTGGTTCCAGATACGCAGTATTTT.